This is a list of T cell receptor beta chains from one sample in a study of cytomegalovirus exposure and HLA in healthy donors. Profiled with immunoSEQ multiplex PCR; TCRdb holds only in-frame clones, not every one. The sample contains some 160,000 clones, approximately 80% of which appear only once. Source material: PBMCs. The receptor source for this set is a middle-aged woman in good health and CMV-seropositive. CDR3s include the opening cysteine and the closing phenylalanine or tryptophan. The D gene is left open where the match is weak. Rows may omit the clone size; those that give it use once, few, many or a size class.

clone_size	d_call	v_call	j_call	cdr3_nt	cdr3_aa
-	-	TRBV4-2	TRBJ1-3	TGTGCCAGCAGCGCGCATACCAGAAACACCATATATTTT	CASSAHTRNTIYF
-	TRBD1	TRBV5-8	TRBJ1-2	TGTGCCAGCAGCTCCAGGGACAGCTATGGCTACACCTTC	CASSSRDSYGYTF
once	TRBD1	TRBV19	TRBJ2-5	TGTGCCAGTAGTAGAACCGACAGGGGACTTCAAGAGACCCAGTACTTC	CASSRTDRGLQETQYF
-	TRBD1	TRBV19	TRBJ1-1	TGTGCCAGTATAGGGACAGGGAGGAACACTGAAGCTTTCTTT	CASIGTGRNTEAFF
-	-	TRBV5-1	TRBJ1-1	TGCGCCAGCAGCCAGGAGGGGAGTGACACTGAAGCTTTCTTT	CASSQEGSDTEAFF
-	-	TRBV27	TRBJ1-5	TGTGCCAGTAGTTCAGACAGGACAGCTAATCAGCCCCAGCATTTT	CASSSDRTANQPQHF
-	-	TRBV15	TRBJ1-4	TGTGCCACCAGCAGAGATGTGCGCAGGTCCCTACCAACTAATGAAAAACTGTTTTTT	CATSRDVRRSLPTNEKLFF
-	TRBD1	TRBV30	TRBJ1-1	TGTGCCTGGAGTACCGGGACAGGGGTTGTCGCTTTCTTT	CAWSTGTGVVAFF
once	-	TRBV6-1	TRBJ1-6	TGTGCCAGCTGTCTAGGGGTGGAAATTTCACCCCTCCACTTT	CASCLGVEISPLHF
-	TRBD1	TRBV23-1	TRBJ1-2	TGCGCCAGCATGGGGACAGAGATCTATGGCTACACCTTC	CASMGTEIYGYTF
-	TRBD2	TRBV5-1	TRBJ2-2	TGCGCCAGCAGCTTGCAGGTCAAGCGGGGGTACCACACCGGGGAGCTGTTTTTT	CASSLQVKRGYHTGELFF
-	-	TRBV4-1	TRBJ1-6	TGCGCCAGCAGCCAAACAACAGGACCCCTCCACTTT	CASSQTTGPLHF
-	-	TRBV29-1	TRBJ2-2	TGCAGCGTTACCCCCGACAAGAACACCGGGGAGCTGTTTTTT	CSVTPDKNTGELFF
-	TRBD1	TRBV28	TRBJ1-5	TGTGCCAGCAGTGGACAGGACTATAGCAATCAGCCCCAGCATTTT	CASSGQDYSNQPQHF
-	-	TRBV21-1	TRBJ1-1	TGTGCCAGCAGTCCCATAAACTCAGGGGGCGCGATGACTGAAGCTTTCTTT	CASSPINSGGAMTEAFF
-	TRBD2	TRBV14	TRBJ2-3	TGTGCCAGCAGCCAAAGTCTCCTAGCGGGGGGGACAGATACGCAGTATTTT	CASSQSLLAGGTDTQYF
-	TRBD2	TRBV27	TRBJ2-4	TGTGCCAGCAGCTCCGACCGACTAGCGGGAAACCTAGCCAAAAACATTCAGTACTTC	CASSSDRLAGNLAKNIQYF
few	TRBD1	TRBV5-1	TRBJ1-1	TGCGCCAGCAGCTTTGAGGGCAGGGGGGACACTGAAGCTTTCTTT	CASSFEGRGDTEAFF
-	-	TRBV7-9	TRBJ2-1	TGTGCCAGCAGCTTAGCAGGCGGGGCCGGGGGTGAGCAGTTCTTC	CASSLAGGAGGEQFF
-	TRBD1	TRBV19	TRBJ1-5	TGTGCCAGTACCCCAAGGAGACAGGGGGCTGCTTATAGCAATCAGCCCCAGCATTTT	CASTPRRQGAAYSNQPQHF
-	-	TRBV4-2	TRBJ1-1	TGTGCCAGCAGCCAATCGTACAGGACGGTGAACACTGAAGCTTTCTTT	CASSQSYRTVNTEAFF
-	TRBD1	TRBV25-1	TRBJ1-6	TGTGCCAGCACCCGGACAGGGGGAGAATCACCCCTCCACTTT	CASTRTGGESPLHF
-	TRBD2	TRBV28	TRBJ2-2	TGTGCCAGCAGTATGATGAAACCGGGACTAGCGGGTTCCGGGGAGCTGTTTTTT	CASSMMKPGLAGSGELFF
-	-	TRBV4-2	TRBJ2-4	TGTGCCAGCAGCCAACCCGACAGAACCCAAGCCAAAAACATTCAGTACTTC	CASSQPDRTQAKNIQYF
few	-	TRBV14	TRBJ2-7	TGTGCCAGCAGCCAAAACCATTTCTTAGCGGATTACTACGAGCAGTACTTC	CASSQNHFLADYYEQYF
-	TRBD1	TRBV10-3	TRBJ2-3	TGTGCCATCAGTGGGGGACAGGGTGGCACAGATACGCAGTATTTT	CAISGGQGGTDTQYF
-	-	TRBV18	TRBJ1-2	TGTGCCAGCTCACCGACGGGTGCCTATGGCTACACCTTC	CASSPTGAYGYTF
-	TRBD1	TRBV5-1	TRBJ1-6	TGCGCCAGCGCAGCCGGGACAGAGGCATATTCACCCCTCCACTTT	CASAAGTEAYSPLHF
few	TRBD2	TRBV4-1	TRBJ2-5	TGCGCCAGCAGCCAAGTGGGCCTACTAGCGGGGGGTGAGACCCAGTACTTC	CASSQVGLLAGGETQYF
-	TRBD1	TRBV6-1	TRBJ1-5	TGTGCCAGCAGACCGACAGGGTGGAATCAGCCCCAGCATTTT	CASRPTGWNQPQHF
once	TRBD1	TRBV7-8	TRBJ1-1	TGTGCCAGCAGCTTTTTTCAGGGGGTAGACACTGAAGCTTTCTTT	CASSFFQGVDTEAFF
-	-	TRBV5-4	TRBJ1-2	TGTGCCAGCAGCTTGGCCCGCGAGGGTGGCTACACCTTC	CASSLAREGGYTF
-	-	TRBV5-1	TRBJ2-7	TGCGCCAGCAGCTTGGGACAAACCGAGCAGTACTTC	CASSLGQTEQYF
-	-	TRBV5-6	TRBJ1-4	TGTGCCAGCAGCCGAGGGGGAAGGAGCGGAGAAAAACTGTTTTTT	CASSRGGRSGEKLFF
once	TRBD2	TRBV28	TRBJ2-1	TGTGCCACCTCGATGGGGGGGTACAATGAGCAGTTCTTC	CATSMGGYNEQFF
-	-	TRBV29-1	TRBJ1-2	TGCAGCGTTGAACGAGAGGGTGGAGGCTACACCTTC	CSVEREGGGYTF
once	-	TRBV18	TRBJ2-4	TGTGCCAGCTCACCGAGGGACACTGACAACATTCAGTACTTC	CASSPRDTDNIQYF
-	-	TRBV16	TRBJ1-6	TGTGCCAGCAGCCCCTACCGGGGGAATAATTCACCCCTCCACTTT	CASSPYRGNNSPLHF
-	TRBD1	TRBV4-2	TRBJ1-2	TGTGCCAGCAGCCAACCGACAGGGATCTATGGCTACACCTTC	CASSQPTGIYGYTF
-	-	TRBV7-2	TRBJ1-6	TGTGCCAGCAGCTTATTTGGCGGGAGCTCCTATAATTCACCCCTCCACTTT	CASSLFGGSSYNSPLHF
-	-	TRBV7-9	TRBJ2-7	TGTGCCAGCAGCCTACTTAGCCTCGAGCAGTACTTC	CASSLLSLEQYF
-	-	TRBV28	TRBJ1-2	TGTGCCAGCAGTTTAGTCCGTTTGCGAGGAAATGGCTACACCTTC	CASSLVRLRGNGYTF
-	-	TRBV7-3	TRBJ2-5	TGTGCCAGCAGCTCGGGGTCTCAGGAGACCCAGTACTTC	CASSSGSQETQYF
-	TRBD2	TRBV30	TRBJ2-3	TGTGCCTGGCTTTCCCGGGACTACAGCACAGATACGCAGTATTTT	CAWLSRDYSTDTQYF